The 25 T cell receptor beta chains in this list originate from one sample, sequenced in a study of neurological immune-mediated disorders (dated by TCRdb to about 2019). This specimen's time point label, per the study, means: longitudinal time-point 1 (baseline). The library came from 5' RACE. Instrument on record: Illumina HiSeq 2500. Using fastp trimming at Q25 and MiXCR clonotype assembly, TCRdb reanalyzed the public sequencing data and kept in-frame beta chains. Each record represents a unique CDR3 protein, reported with the most common genes and DNA among its rows. This sample gives some 68,000 distinct CDR3 sequences in total; around 15% of them show up just once. Of the sample, around 4.3% falls within the top ten clones. The sequencing input was PBMCs. Receptors originate from a female donor with HTLV-1-associated myelopathy (HAM/TSP).

In its sample, this clonotype was seen a few times. The chain uses TRBV10-1 and TRBJ2-1, with TRBD1 as a possible D gene (5 bases). Germline V lookup: CDR1 WNHNN, CDR2 SYGVQD (reference sequence). The CDR3 has 14 amino acids. Trimming removed 6 bases from V and 8 bases from J, with 17 bases in between. CDR3 sequence: CASSQGVGFYEQFF. As DNA, the CDR3 is TGCGCCAGCAGCCAGGGTGTAGGTTTCTATGAGCAGTTCTTC.

The sample holds many counts of this clonotype. The chain carries TRBV20-1 and TRBJ1-1; D may be TRBD1 (5 bases). The CDR3 consists of 13 residues. The V gene's germline CDR1 is DFQATT and CDR2 SNEGSKA (reference sequence). V was shortened by 3 bases and J by 5 bases, with 13 bases between the two germline ends. The CDR3 DNA follows: TGCAGTGCTAGTCCGGGGCGGAGGACTGAAGCTTTCTTT. Translation: CSASPGRRTEAFF.

The chain employs TRBV20-1 and TRBJ2-1, with 8 bases that match TRBD2. V lost 2 bases, J lost 9 bases, and 9 bases stayed unmatched. Germline V lookup: CDR1 DFQATT, CDR2 SNEGSKA (reference sequence). The CDR3 contains 14 residues. The CDR3 region is CSARQLGGVGEQFF. CDR3 bases: TGCAGTGCTAGACAGCTCGGGGGGGTAGGTGAGCAGTTCTTC.

This clonotype appeared many times. V and J are TRBV5-1 and TRBJ2-3; possible D gene TRBD1, 6 bases. This CDR3 is 13 amino acids long. Germline CDR1 is SGHRS and CDR2 is YFSETQ. Trimming took 3 bases from V and 5 from J, leaving 10 bases between them. CDR3 sequence reads: CASSSGVEDTQYF. In nucleotides, the CDR3 is TGCGCCAGCAGCTCAGGGGTAGAAGATACGCAGTATTTT.

The chain links TRBV18 to TRBJ2-7; no firm D call. Deletions cut 2 bases from V and 4 bases from J, with 15 bases between. Looked up from germline, CDR1 is KGHSH and CDR2 is LQKENI. This CDR3 is 15 amino acids long. The CDR3 region is CASSPGLVESYEQYF. The CDR3 DNA follows: TGTGCCAGCTCACCAGGGTTGGTGGAGTCATACGAGCAGTACTTC. Drawing the rest from reference TRBV18 and TRBJ2-7, the complete variable domain is NAGVMQNPRHLVRRRGQEARLRCSPMKGHSHVYWYRQLPEEGLKFMVYLQKENIIDESGMPKERFSAEFPKEGPSILRIQQVVRGDSAAYFCASSPGLVESYEQYFGPGTRLTVT.

This clonotype was picked up many times. The chain is built from TRBV5-4 and TRBJ1-1; D gene uncertain. CDR1 is SGHNT, CDR2 YYREEE, per germline (reference sequence). V was trimmed by 3 bases and J by 1 base, leaving 13 bases between them. The CDR3 spans 15 residues. DNA of the CDR3: TGTGCCAGCAGCTGGGAAGCCCGGGGGAACACTGAAGCTTTCTTT. The encoded protein is CASSWEARGNTEAFF.

This clonotype was detected ten times or more. The rearrangement uses TRBV20-1 and TRBJ2-4, with a weak D call TRBD1 (6 bases). Germline V gives CDR1 DFQATT, CDR2 SNEGSKA (reference sequence). V lost 5 bases and J 0 bases, leaving 14 bases between the germline ends. This CDR3 contains 15 residues. CDR3 DNA: TGCAGTGCTGCAGACGGACAGTTAGCCAAAAACATTCAGTACTTC. Protein product: CSAADGQLAKNIQYF.

Judged by abundance, this clonotype is medium-sized (0.01 to 0.1%). CDR3: CASREEGSGANVLTF. Written as DNA, the CDR3 is TGTGCCAGCAGAGAGGAGGGCTCTGGGGCCAACGTCCTGACTTTC. This chain links TRBV6-2 or TRBV6-3 with TRBJ2-6; perhaps TRBD2 as D (6 bases). V gave up 6 bases and J gave up 0 bases, with 9 bases separating them. From germline, CDR1 is MNHEY and CDR2 SVGEGT. This CDR3 spans 15 amino acids.

There are many counts of this clonotype. DNA for the CDR3: TGCGCCAGCAGCCAAGAAGGCAGGGTAGCTAACTATGGCTACACCTTC. Translated: CASSQEGRVANYGYTF. The chain employs TRBV4-1 and TRBJ1-2; D might be TRBD1 (5 bases). V lost 0 bases and J lost 0, with 11 bases in between. Germline assignment: CDR1 MGHRA and CDR2 YSYEKL. CDR3 length: 16 residues.

This clonotype was detected many times. CDR3 sequence: CASSEGTSGYTDTQYF. Written as DNA, the CDR3 is TGTGCCAGCAGCGAGGGGACTAGCGGCTACACAGATACGCAGTATTTT. This sequence joins TRBV9 and TRBJ2-3, with TRBD2 matching 11 bases. Germline V gene data show CDR1 as SGDLS and CDR2 as YYNGEE. V trimming: 3 bases; J trimming: 2 bases; junction bases outside the gene matches: 5. CDR3 length: 16 amino acids.

This clonotype was seen at least ten times. As DNA, the CDR3 is TGCAGTGCTTTCCCTAGCGGGGCCTACTCCTACGAGCAGTACTTC. Its translation is CSAFPSGAYSYEQYF. The V gene is TRBV20-1, the J gene TRBJ2-7, with 9 positions matching TRBD2. In germline, CDR1 is DFQATT, CDR2 SNEGSKA (reference sequence). The CDR3 sequence is 15 residues long. Losses at the gene ends were 5 bases for V and 0 bases for J; bases not matched to a gene: 8.

In its sample, this clonotype was seen many times. The CDR3 nucleotides are TGTGCCACCACGGACAGTTCTGGAAACACCATATATTTT. Its translation: CATTDSSGNTIYF. This chain uses TRBV10-3 with TRBJ1-3, with D perhaps TRBD1 (6 bases). The germline CDR1 and CDR2 sequences are ENHRY and SYGVKD. The V and J ends lost 10 bases and 1 base respectively, with 11 bases between them. This CDR3 is 13 amino acids long.

This clonotype occurred many times. The chain uses TRBV5-1 and TRBJ1-2, with D perhaps TRBD1 (5 bases). The V and J ends lost 3 bases and 8 bases respectively, with 11 bases between them. Per the germline V gene, CDR1 is SGHRS and CDR2 is YFSETQ. CDR3 length: 12 residues. The CDR3 protein is CASSWDGPGYTF. CDR3 DNA: TGCGCCAGCAGCTGGGACGGTCCCGGCTACACCTTC.

This clonotype was seen many times. The V call is TRBV28, the J call TRBJ2-7, with 9 bases matching TRBD1. The CDR3 covers 15 residues. Germline V CDR1 and CDR2: MDHEN, SYDVKM. Trimming at V came to 6 bases and at J to 2 bases, leaving 8 bases not matched to a gene. The CDR3 region is CASRYGTGKTYEQYF. The CDR3 DNA follows: TGTGCCAGCAGATATGGGACAGGGAAGACCTACGAGCAGTACTTC.

This clonotype showed up many times. This rearrangement joins TRBV12-3 or TRBV12-4 to TRBJ2-4; D is unresolved. V lost 1 base to trimming and J lost 2 bases, with 9 bases between them. The CDR3 runs 15 residues. The CDR3 reads CASSLVSGPKNIQYF. CDR3 DNA sequence: TGTGCCAGCAGTTTAGTCTCGGGCCCCAAAAACATTCAGTACTTC.

This clonotype was counted many times. The chain uses TRBV6-1 and TRBJ1-6; D is unclear. From germline, CDR1 is MNHNS and CDR2 SASEGT. This CDR3 region has 13 residues. Trimming shortened V by 3 bases and J by 9 bases, and 9 bases separated the two germline ends. This chain's CDR3 is CASSDEQSSPLHF. DNA for the CDR3: TGTGCCAGCAGTGATGAGCAAAGTTCACCCCTCCACTTT.

V and J are TRBV3-1 and TRBJ1-1; D is perhaps TRBD1 (6 bases). CDR3 size: 15 residues. Trimming removed 1 base from V and 1 base from J, with 10 bases in between. Germline CDR1 LGHDT, CDR2 YNNKEL (reference sequence). The CDR3 sequence is CASSQVQQGNTEAFF. The CDR3 DNA sequence: TGTGCCAGCAGCCAAGTTCAACAGGGGAACACTGAAGCTTTCTTT.

This clonotype was observed at least ten times. V and J are TRBV7-9 and TRBJ2-5; weak D call: TRBD2 (6 bases). V lost 4 bases and J 7 bases, leaving 13 bases between the germline ends. The CDR3 covers 13 residues. CDR1 is SEHNR and CDR2 is FQNEAQ in the germline V gene (reference sequence). The CDR3 DNA reads as TGTGCCAGCAGCTCCCCGGGGGTAGGGACCCAGTACTTC. As protein: CASSSPGVGTQYF.

The table lists this clonotype with many counts. The chain recombines TRBV20-1 with TRBJ1-2; D gene unclear. Trimming removed 0 bases at V and 8 bases at J, with 16 bases between. This CDR3 has 14 residues. Germline CDR1 reads DFQATT; CDR2 reads SNEGSKA (reference sequence). CDR3 nucleotides: TGCAGTGCTAGAGATAGAAAACAGTCAGTCGGCTACACCTTC. Protein sequence: CSARDRKQSVGYTF.

This clonotype was observed many times. One end of the junction varies from germline; a read error may be responsible. The chain carries TRBV5-5 and TRBJ2-3; D gene ambiguous. Germline values: CDR1 SGHKS, CDR2 YYEKEE (reference sequence). The CDR3 covers 12 residues. The CDR3 DNA is TGTGCCAGCACCTTGATGCTAGATACGCAGTATTTT. This encodes CASTLMLDTQYF.

The chain links TRBV20-1 to TRBJ2-5; perhaps TRBD1 as D (7 bases). There are 13 residues in the CDR3. The V gene lost 4 bases and the J gene lost 0 bases, with 9 bases spanning the gap. Germline V CDR1 and CDR2: DFQATT, SNEGSKA (reference sequence). CDR3 bases: TGCAGTGCTACAGGGGGGTACCAAGAGACCCAGTACTTC. Amino acids: CSATGGYQETQYF.

This clonotype was detected ten times or more. This rearrangement joins TRBV28 to TRBJ2-2; 10 positions agree with TRBD2. The CDR3 is 15 residues long. CDR1 is MDHEN, CDR2 SYDVKM, per germline. After removal of 2 bases from V and 4 bases from J, the junction contained 1 base not matched to a gene. The CDR3 here is CASSLPSGGTGELFF. The CDR3 DNA is TGTGCCAGCAGTTTACCTAGCGGGGGCACCGGGGAGCTGTTTTTT.

This clonotype came up many times. One end of the junction varies from germline; a read error may be responsible. This chain's CDR3 is CATSRGTGGFYEQYF. CDR3 coding DNA: TGTGCTACCAGCAGAGGCACAGGGGGCTTCTACGAGCAGTACTTC. This chain joins TRBV15 and TRBJ2-7, with 9 bases aligning to TRBD1. This CDR3 spans 15 amino acids. The germline V gene encodes CDR1 LNHNV and CDR2 YYDKDF (reference sequence). The full variable domain, its missing parts supplied by reference TRBV15 and TRBJ2-7, is DAMVIQNPRYQVTQFGKPVTLSCSQTLNHNVMYWYQQKSSQAPKLLFHYYDKDFNNEADTPDNFQSRRPNTSFCFLDIRSPGLGDTAMYLCATSRGTGGFYEQYFGPGTRLTVT.

This clonotype was counted at least ten times. The chain carries TRBV11-2 and TRBJ1-5; the D is unclear. CDR3 size: 13 residues. In germline, CDR1 is SGHAT, CDR2 FQNNGV. V gave up 3 bases and J gave up 4 bases, with 7 bases separating them. The CDR3 sequence: CASSLGRNQPQHF. The CDR3, as DNA: TGTGCCAGCAGCTTGGGTCGAAATCAGCCCCAGCATTTT.

This clonotype has more than one count but fewer than ten. J is TRBJ2-1 and V is TRBV11-2; 7 bases line up with TRBD1. The CDR3 has 16 residues. V lost 1 base and J lost 2; bases outside the gene matches: 5. Germline V gives CDR1 SGHAT, CDR2 FQNNGV. CDR3 in amino acids: CASSLGPGTAYNEQFF. The CDR3 region has the DNA TGTGCCAGCAGCTTAGGCCCCGGGACAGCCTACAATGAGCAGTTCTTC.